The next 22 T cell receptor beta chains were all read from a single sample in a study of T cells in Graves' hyperthyroidism and ophthalmopathy. The TCR beta CDR3 regions underwent amplification using RNA transcripts as the source. The TCR CDR3 first-round RT-PCR relied on the HTBI primer set. MiXCR, run by TCRdb on the multiplex PCR reads, gives a single entry per CDR3 protein. The repertoire holds 660,000 or so distinct CDR3 sequences, with over 40% as singletons. Sequencing was done on a sample of peripheral blood or thyroid tissue (not recorded which). These receptors came from an adult man with Graves' disease, either hyperthyroidism or ophthalmopathy (not recorded which).

The chain uses TRBV29-1 and TRBJ1-1; D uncertain. In germline, CDR1 is SQVTM, CDR2 ANQGSEA. The CDR3 is 11 amino acids. The CDR3 region has the DNA TGCAGACTCGAGCAGAACACTGAAGCTTTCTTT. Translating it yields CRLEQNTEAFF.

This clonotype has more than one count but fewer than ten. The genes are TRBV19 and TRBJ1-4; D gene unclear. With 6 bases removed from V and 8 bases from J, the gap between germline ends came to 19 bases. Germline V gene lookup returns CDR1 LNHDA and CDR2 SQIVND (reference sequence). The CDR3 length is 15 residues. The chain's CDR3 is CASSSGLPGGEKLFF. The DNA for the CDR3 is TGTGCCAGTAGCAGCGGGCTCCCTGGCGGCGAAAAACTGTTTTTT. Full variable domain (rest looked up from reference TRBV19 and TRBJ1-4): DGGITQSPKYLFRKEGQNVTLSCEQNLNHDAMYWYRQDPGQGLRLIYYSQIVNDFQKGDIAEGYSVSREKKESFPLTVTSAQKNPTAFYLCASSSGLPGGEKLFFGSGTQLSVL.

The chain uses TRBV7-8 and TRBJ1-2; D not resolved. Trimming cost V 4 bases and J 3 bases, with 18 bases left between them. CDR1 and CDR2 from the germline V gene are SGHVS and FQNEAQ. The CDR3 totals 16 residues. The CDR3 DNA reads as TGTGCCAGCAGCTCTAGCGGTGAAGTTACATACTATGGCTACACCTTC. Its translation: CASSSSGEVTYYGYTF. Drawing the rest from reference TRBV7-8 and TRBJ1-2, the complete variable domain is GAGVSQSPRYKVAKRGQDVALRCDPISGHVSLFWYQQALGQGPEFLTYFQNEAQLDKSGLPSDRFFAERPEGSVSTLKIQRTQQEDSAVYLCASSSSGEVTYYGYTFGSGTRLTVV.

This clonotype was detected only a few times. This chain joins TRBV19 and TRBJ2-7; possibly TRBD2 for D (5 bases). The germline V gene encodes CDR1 LNHDA and CDR2 SQIVND (reference sequence). CDR3 length: 14 residues. Between the trimmed V and J ends, which lost 7 bases and 3 bases, there was a span of 16 bases. CDR3 sequence reads: CASTPGSASYEQYF. CDR3 DNA: TGTGCCAGTACCCCGGGGAGCGCGAGCTACGAGCAGTACTTC.

A word on this clonotype: A much larger clone is a single base away; this may be a read error. This chain connects TRBV29-1 to TRBJ1-2, with D uncertain. V was clipped by 2 bases and J by 5 bases, with 12 bases between them. From germline, CDR1 is SQVTM and CDR2 ANQGSEA. This CDR3 has 13 residues. The CDR3 spells CSVEKGTPYGYTF. In nucleotides, the CDR3 is TGCAGCGTTGAAAAAGGAACCCCATATGGCTACACCTTC.

This clonotype was seen only a few times. This chain links TRBV19 with TRBJ2-5; the match to TRBD1 covers 7 bases. Near its end, the DNA agrees better with TRBJ2-7, so the J call may be wrong. This CDR3 has 12 amino acids. Germline CDR1 is LNHDA and CDR2 is SQIVND (reference sequence). CDR3 residues: CASRGQTYEQYF. As DNA, the CDR3 is TGTGCCAGTAGGGGACAGACCTACGAGCAGTACTTC.

This clonotype has ten or more counts. The chain links TRBV10-3 to TRBJ1-2; D not certain. The germline CDR1 and CDR2 sequences are ENHRY and SYGVKD. This CDR3 has 14 amino acids. Trimming cost V 6 bases and J 4 bases, with 15 bases left between them. The CDR3 bases are TGTGCCATCAGCCCCCCGTACGGCCCCTATGGCTACACCTTC. Translating gives CAISPPYGPYGYTF.

Comment on this clonotype: A single base separates this from a much larger clone, so it may be a read error. This rearrangement joins TRBV7-9 to TRBJ2-5; 7 nucleotides line up with TRBD2. The DNA matches TRBJ2-1 better at its end, which makes the J call doubtful. In germline, CDR1 is SEHNR, CDR2 FQNEAQ (reference sequence). The length of the CDR3 is 12 residues. The CDR3 is CASSWAGETQFF. CDR3 coding DNA: TGTGCCAGCAGCTGGGCGGGGGAGACCCAGTTCTTC.

V is TRBV9 and J is TRBJ2-2, with D possibly TRBD1 on 5 matching bases. Germline V gene data show CDR1 as SGDLS and CDR2 as YYNGEE. The CDR3 has 16 amino acids. V gave up 0 bases and J gave up 4 bases, with 13 bases separating them. Here the CDR3 reads CASSVDQGRSTGELFF. The DNA of the CDR3 is TGTGCCAGCAGCGTAGATCAGGGTAGGAGCACCGGGGAGCTGTTTTTT.

The CDR3 nucleotides are TGCGCCAGCAGCTGGACAGTTGCCTACGAGCAGTACTTC. It codes for CASSWTVAYEQYF. This chain uses TRBV5-1 with TRBJ2-7, with D maybe TRBD1 (6 bases). The CDR3 spans 13 residues. CDR1 is SGHRS and CDR2 is YFSETQ in the germline V gene. V was trimmed by 3 bases and J by 2 bases, leaving 9 bases between them.

This clonotype appeared many times. V and J are TRBV7-9 and TRBJ2-7; TRBD2 matches 9 bases. V lost 0 bases, J lost 4 bases, and 1 base stayed unmatched. The CDR3 extends over 14 amino acids. Germline V lookup: CDR1 SEHNR, CDR2 FQNEAQ (reference sequence). CDR3 sequence: CASSLASGSYEQYF. The CDR3 DNA is TGTGCCAGCAGCTTAGCTAGCGGGAGTTACGAGCAGTACTTC.

This clonotype was seen once. The chain joins TRBV7-8 to TRBJ1-2; unclear D gene. V lost 8 bases and J 5 bases, leaving 12 bases between the germline ends. Germline V gene data show CDR1 as SGHVS and CDR2 as FQNEAQ. CDR3 length: 12 amino acids. The CDR3 nucleotides are TGTGCCAGCCTCTCCGGAGAGTATGGCTACACCTTC. Amino acids: CASLSGEYGYTF.

The V gene is TRBV29-1, the J gene TRBJ2-7; 7 bases line up with TRBD1. Germline V gives CDR1 SQVTM, CDR2 ANQGSEA. J lost 4 bases, V lost 8 bases, and 8 bases had no gene match. The CDR3 consists of 12 residues. DNA for the CDR3: TGCAGCAGTGAGACAGGGCGATACGAGCAGTACTTC. Its translation: CSSETGRYEQYF.

This clonotype was seen more than once but under ten times. This chain joins TRBV5-1 and TRBJ1-2, with 8 bases identical to TRBD1. V shed 6 bases, J shed 2 bases, and the junction held 3 bases outside the gene matches. Germline V gives CDR1 SGHRS, CDR2 YFSETQ. The CDR3 length is 13 residues. The DNA for the CDR3 is TGCGCCAGCACCCAGGGGGCAAACTATGGCTACACCTTC. Amino acids: CASTQGANYGYTF.

The chain links TRBV25-1 to TRBJ2-7; 7 positions agree with TRBD2. This CDR3 is 12 amino acids long. Germline V lookup: CDR1 MGHDK, CDR2 SYGVNS. CDR3 in amino acids: CASPGGSREQYF. The DNA of the CDR3 is TGTGCTAGCCCGGGAGGCAGTCGCGAGCAGTACTTC.

The rearrangement joins TRBV6-5 to TRBJ2-5; D is perhaps TRBD2 (6 bases). The CDR3 extends over 14 amino acids. V lost 4 bases and J 5 bases, leaving 14 bases between the germline ends. Germline V gene sequence: CDR1 MNHEY, CDR2 SVGAGI. The CDR3 here is CASSLTPSGETQYF. Written as DNA, the CDR3 is TGTGCCAGCAGTTTAACCCCGAGCGGGGAGACCCAGTACTTC.

This clonotype turned up a few times. V gene TRBV12-3 or TRBV12-4 combines with J gene TRBJ2-7; D gene unclear. The CDR3 runs to 13 residues. The V end lost 3 bases, the J end lost 3 bases, and 9 bases lay between the germline ends. This CDR3 is CASSFAPIYEQYF. In DNA form, the CDR3 reads TGTGCCAGCAGTTTTGCCCCTATCTACGAGCAGTACTTC.

This CDR3 reads CASSPRTGSPNEQYF. The CDR3 nucleotides are TGTGCCAGCTCACCACGGACAGGGTCCCCTAACGAGCAGTACTTC. The gene calls are TRBV7-9 and TRBJ2-7, with 8 bases identical to TRBD1. This CDR3 region has 15 residues. Germline trimming cut 8 bases from V and 5 bases from J; bases unmatched to any gene: 14. Germline V gene data show CDR1 as SEHNR and CDR2 as FQNEAQ (reference sequence).

The table lists this clonotype with many counts. The genes are TRBV5-1 and TRBJ2-2; D unclear. The CDR3 length is 16 residues. The germline gives CDR1 SGHRS, CDR2 YFSETQ. The germline V and J ends were trimmed by 0 bases and 0 bases, with 9 bases remaining between them. CDR3 coding DNA: TGCGCCAGCAGCTTGGCTGCCCTGCCGAACACCGGGGAGCTGTTTTTT. Translation: CASSLAALPNTGELFF.

This clonotype was counted at least ten times. The rearrangement uses TRBV19 and TRBJ1-2, with a possible D match to TRBD1 (5 bases). Deletions cut 8 bases from V and 2 bases from J, with 12 bases between. Germline CDR1 LNHDA, CDR2 SQIVND (reference sequence). This CDR3 region has 13 residues. The CDR3 loop is CASLTAPNYGYTF. The CDR3, as DNA: TGTGCCAGTCTGACAGCGCCGAACTATGGCTACACCTTC.

In this sample, this clonotype turned up a few times. The chain is built from TRBV11-2 and TRBJ1-3, with TRBD1 matching over 8 bases. Looked up from germline, CDR1 is SGHAT and CDR2 is FQNNGV. CDR3 length: 14 amino acids. Trimming at V came to 3 bases and at J to 6 bases, leaving 4 bases not matched to a gene. As DNA, the CDR3 is TGTGCCAGCAGCTTGACAGGGGCTAAAAACACCATATATTTT. Amino acids: CASSLTGAKNTIYF.

This clonotype was recorded only once. The chain recombines TRBV29-1 with TRBJ1-2; 10 positions match TRBD1. There are 12 residues in the CDR3. Trimming cost V 4 bases and J 7 bases; bases outside gene matches: 3. The germline V gene has CDR1 SQVTM and CDR2 ANQGSEA. The CDR3 sequence: CSVAGQGFGYTF. CDR3 in DNA: TGCAGCGTTGCGGGACAGGGGTTTGGCTACACCTTC.